These 7 T cell receptor beta chains came from one sample sequenced in a study of identical twins. TCRdb independently ran MiXCR on the 5' RACE reads; one entry per CDR3 protein. The data show 500,000 or so distinct CDR3 sequences, with more than 13% seen just once and around 0.98% held by the top ten. These records were also assigned to another study, of yellow fever vaccine responses in identical twins.

Sample: CD4+ T cells sorted from blood. The receptors were gathered from a woman aged 18-29 years in good health.

J is TRBJ2-2 and V is TRBV28; D possibly corresponds to TRBD2 (6 bases). This CDR3 contains 16 residues. CDR1 is MDHEN, CDR2 SYDVKM, per germline. Trimming took off 3 bases at V and 5 bases at J, with 16 bases between the two ends. The CDR3 region has the DNA TGTGCCAGCAGTTTGGGACGGGAGAGGCGTACCGGGGAGCTGTTTTTT. This translates into CASSLGRERRTGELFF. Full variable domain (missing parts from reference TRBV28 and TRBJ2-2): DVKVTQSSRYLVKRTGEKVFLECVQDMDHENMFWYRQDPGLGLRLIYFSYDVKMKEKGDIPEGYSVSREKKERFSLILESASTNQTSMYLCASSLGRERRTGELFFGEGSRLTVL.

CDR3: CASSQDFGGDTQYF. The CDR3 DNA reads as TGCGCCAGCAGCCAAGATTTTGGCGGGGATACGCAGTATTTT. This chain connects TRBV4-1 to TRBJ2-3, with D perhaps matching TRBD2 (5 bases). In germline, CDR1 is MGHRA, CDR2 YSYEKL. This CDR3 spans 14 amino acids. V dropped 0 bases and J dropped 6 bases, with 10 bases sitting between them.

A few counts support this clonotype. CDR3 sequence: CASSLSRAASYNEQFF. The CDR3 DNA follows: TGTGCCAGCAGCTTGTCTAGGGCGGCCTCCTACAATGAGCAGTTCTTC. This chain links TRBV7-9 with TRBJ2-1; unclear D gene. The germline V and J ends were trimmed by 3 bases and 0 bases, with 12 bases remaining between them. Germline V lookup: CDR1 SEHNR, CDR2 FQNEAQ (reference sequence). This CDR3 has 16 residues. The full variable domain, completed using reference TRBV7-9 and TRBJ2-1, is DTGVSQNPRHKITKRGQNVTFRCDPISEHNRLYWYRQTLGQGPEFLTYFQNEAQLEKSRLLSDRFSAERPKGSFSTLEIQRTEQGDSAMYLCASSLSRAASYNEQFFGPGTRLTVL.

V is TRBV13 and J is TRBJ2-1, with D possibly being TRBD2 (6 bases). The CDR3 extends over 16 amino acids. V was pared by 0 bases and J by 3 bases, with 12 bases between. Germline loops: CDR1 PRHDT, CDR2 FYEKMQ (reference sequence). CDR3 sequence reads: CASSLGLRRDYNEQFF. The CDR3 region has the DNA TGTGCCAGCAGCTTAGGCCTAAGGCGGGACTACAATGAGCAGTTCTTC.

The chain uses TRBV7-2 and TRBJ2-3; a weak D match, TRBD2 (5 bases). V lost 5 bases and J lost 1, with 16 bases in between. Germline assignment: CDR1 SGHTA and CDR2 FQGNSA. CDR3 size: 16 residues. In nucleotides, the CDR3 is TGTGCCAGCAGCCCCTCGGTCGCAGCGGGCACAGATACGCAGTATTTT. It encodes CASSPSVAAGTDTQYF.

DNA for the CDR3: TGTGCCAGCAGTTTAGTAGGGACAGGGGCAGATACGCAGTATTTT. Translation gives CASSLVGTGADTQYF. This chain links TRBV27 with TRBJ2-3; TRBD1 matches at 10 bases. J was trimmed by 4 bases and V by 2 bases; bases with no gene match: 3. CDR3 length: 15 amino acids. Per the germline V gene, CDR1 is MNHEY and CDR2 is SMNVEV (reference sequence).

This chain connects TRBV20-1 to TRBJ1-6; 8 bases fit TRBD1. The CDR3 length is 16 residues. In germline, CDR1 is DFQATT, CDR2 SNEGSKA (reference sequence). V shed 4 bases and J 4 bases; nucleotides not matched to a gene: 9. The CDR3 is CSAKVAGGAYNSPLHF. CDR3 in DNA: TGCAGTGCTAAGGTTGCAGGGGGCGCTTATAATTCACCCCTCCACTTT.